This T cell receptor beta chain originates from a study of shared clonotypes between healthy human individuals. Across several immunoSEQ plates, the genomic DNA of each subset was split evenly. Assay: immunoSEQ multiplex PCR; the TCRdb copy retains only in-frame clones and omits some. The repertoire holds approximately 940,000 clones, with approximately 80% as singletons. Per the germline V gene, CDR1 is SGHNT and CDR2 is YENEEA. V lost 4 bases and J 0 bases, leaving 16 bases between the germline ends. This CDR3 spans 17 amino acids. This TCR derives from a man aged 18 to 35 in good health. The chain carries TRBV11-3 and TRBJ2-1; the D gene is possibly TRBD2 (5 bases). Source material: memory CD4+ T cells sorted from blood. The subset is: CD45RA-negative fraction. CDR3 DNA sequence: TGTGCCAGCAGCTCCGAGACGGGGTTTAGCTCCTACAATGAGCAGTTCTTC. This sequence encodes CASSSETGFSSYNEQFF.